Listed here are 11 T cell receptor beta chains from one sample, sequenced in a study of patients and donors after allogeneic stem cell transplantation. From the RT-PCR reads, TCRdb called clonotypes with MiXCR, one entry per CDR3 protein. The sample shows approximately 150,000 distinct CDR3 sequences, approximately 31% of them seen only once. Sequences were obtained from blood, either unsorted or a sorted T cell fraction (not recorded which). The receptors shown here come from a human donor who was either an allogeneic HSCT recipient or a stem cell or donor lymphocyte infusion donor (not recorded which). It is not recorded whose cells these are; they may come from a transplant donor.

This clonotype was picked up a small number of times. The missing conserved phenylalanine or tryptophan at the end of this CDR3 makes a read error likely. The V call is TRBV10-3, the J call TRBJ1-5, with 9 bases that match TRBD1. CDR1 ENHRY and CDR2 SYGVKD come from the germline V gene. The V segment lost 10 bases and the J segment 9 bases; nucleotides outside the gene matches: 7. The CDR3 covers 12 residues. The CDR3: CATGDRVSPQHL. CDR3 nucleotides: TGTGCCACGGGGGACAGGGTATCGCCCCAGCATCTT.

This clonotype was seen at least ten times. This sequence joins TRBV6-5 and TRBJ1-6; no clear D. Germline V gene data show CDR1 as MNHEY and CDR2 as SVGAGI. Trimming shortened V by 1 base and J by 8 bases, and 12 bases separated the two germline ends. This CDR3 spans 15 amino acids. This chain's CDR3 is CASSYLDLRDSPLHF. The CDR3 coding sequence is TGTGCCAGCAGTTACTTGGACCTCCGGGATTCACCCCTCCACTTT.

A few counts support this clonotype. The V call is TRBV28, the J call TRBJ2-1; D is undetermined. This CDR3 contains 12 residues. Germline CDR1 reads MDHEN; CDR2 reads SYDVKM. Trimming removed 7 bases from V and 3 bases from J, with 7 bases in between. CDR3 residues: CASKADYNEQFF. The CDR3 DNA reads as TGTGCCAGCAAAGCAGACTACAATGAGCAGTTCTTC.

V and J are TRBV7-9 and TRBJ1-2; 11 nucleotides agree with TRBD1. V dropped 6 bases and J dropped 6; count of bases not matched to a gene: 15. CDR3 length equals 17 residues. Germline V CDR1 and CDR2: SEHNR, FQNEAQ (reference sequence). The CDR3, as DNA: TGTGCCAGCAGACAAAGTGGACAGGGGGCGCGACGTGATGGCTACACCTTC. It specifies CASRQSGQGARRDGYTF. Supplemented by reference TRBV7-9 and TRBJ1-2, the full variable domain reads DTGVSQNPRHKITKRGQNVTFRCDPISEHNRLYWYRQTLGQGPEFLTYFQNEAQLEKSRLLSDRFSAERPKGSFSTLEIQRTEQGDSAMYLCASRQSGQGARRDGYTFGSGTRLTVV.

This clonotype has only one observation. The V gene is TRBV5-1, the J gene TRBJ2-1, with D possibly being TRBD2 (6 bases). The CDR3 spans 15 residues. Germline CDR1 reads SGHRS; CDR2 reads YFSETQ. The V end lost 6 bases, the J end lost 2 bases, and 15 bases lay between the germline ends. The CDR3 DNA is TGCGCCAGCACACTCACCGGGAGCCCCTACAATGAGCAGTTCTTC. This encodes CASTLTGSPYNEQFF.

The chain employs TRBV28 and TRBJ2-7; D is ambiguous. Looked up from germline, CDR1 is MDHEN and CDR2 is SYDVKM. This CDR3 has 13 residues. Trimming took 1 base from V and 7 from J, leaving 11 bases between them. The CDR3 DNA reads TGTGCCAGCAGTTTATCGGTATTGGCAGAGCAGTACTTC. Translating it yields CASSLSVLAEQYF.

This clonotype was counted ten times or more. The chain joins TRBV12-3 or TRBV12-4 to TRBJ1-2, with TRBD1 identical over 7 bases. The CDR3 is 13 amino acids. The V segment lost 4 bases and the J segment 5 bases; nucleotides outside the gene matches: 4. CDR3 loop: CASSSNRGYGYTF. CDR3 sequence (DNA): TGTGCCAGCAGTTCAAACAGGGGTTATGGCTACACCTTC.

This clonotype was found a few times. For the CDR3, the DNA is TGTGCCAGCAGTTACCTGGGGGGAGGTTACAATTCACCCCTCCACTTT. Translated, it gives CASSYLGGGYNSPLHF. V usage is TRBV6-5 and J usage is TRBJ1-6; possibly TRBD1 for D (5 bases). Germline values: CDR1 MNHEY, CDR2 SVGAGI. V was trimmed by 2 bases and J by 7 bases, leaving 15 bases between them. The CDR3 is 16 residues long.

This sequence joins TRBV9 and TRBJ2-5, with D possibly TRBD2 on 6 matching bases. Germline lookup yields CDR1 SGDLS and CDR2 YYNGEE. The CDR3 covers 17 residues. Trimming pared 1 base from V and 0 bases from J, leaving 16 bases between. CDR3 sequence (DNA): TGTGCCAGCAGCGTAAGTGGTAATGGAGGGCACCAAGAGACCCAGTACTTC. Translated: CASSVSGNGGHQETQYF.

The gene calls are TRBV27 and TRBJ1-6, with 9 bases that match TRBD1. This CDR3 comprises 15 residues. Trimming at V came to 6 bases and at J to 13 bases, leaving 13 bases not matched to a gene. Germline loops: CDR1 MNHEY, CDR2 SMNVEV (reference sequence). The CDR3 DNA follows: TGTGCCAGCAGCACCCAAGGACAGGGGAATAAGCCCCTCCACTTT. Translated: CASSTQGQGNKPLHF.

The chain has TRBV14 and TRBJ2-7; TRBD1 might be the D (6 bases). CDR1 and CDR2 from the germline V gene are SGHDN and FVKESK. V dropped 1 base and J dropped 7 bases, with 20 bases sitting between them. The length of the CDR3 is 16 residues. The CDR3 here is CASSQGDLTGMREQYF. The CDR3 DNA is TGTGCCAGCAGCCAAGGGGATCTAACAGGGATGCGGGAGCAGTACTTC. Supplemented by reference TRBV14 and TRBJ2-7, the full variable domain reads EAGVTQFPSHSVIEKGQTVTLRCDPISGHDNLYWYRRVMGKEIKFLLHFVKESKQDESGMPNNRFLAERTGGTYSTLKVQPAELEDSGVYFCASSQGDLTGMREQYFGPGTRLTVT.